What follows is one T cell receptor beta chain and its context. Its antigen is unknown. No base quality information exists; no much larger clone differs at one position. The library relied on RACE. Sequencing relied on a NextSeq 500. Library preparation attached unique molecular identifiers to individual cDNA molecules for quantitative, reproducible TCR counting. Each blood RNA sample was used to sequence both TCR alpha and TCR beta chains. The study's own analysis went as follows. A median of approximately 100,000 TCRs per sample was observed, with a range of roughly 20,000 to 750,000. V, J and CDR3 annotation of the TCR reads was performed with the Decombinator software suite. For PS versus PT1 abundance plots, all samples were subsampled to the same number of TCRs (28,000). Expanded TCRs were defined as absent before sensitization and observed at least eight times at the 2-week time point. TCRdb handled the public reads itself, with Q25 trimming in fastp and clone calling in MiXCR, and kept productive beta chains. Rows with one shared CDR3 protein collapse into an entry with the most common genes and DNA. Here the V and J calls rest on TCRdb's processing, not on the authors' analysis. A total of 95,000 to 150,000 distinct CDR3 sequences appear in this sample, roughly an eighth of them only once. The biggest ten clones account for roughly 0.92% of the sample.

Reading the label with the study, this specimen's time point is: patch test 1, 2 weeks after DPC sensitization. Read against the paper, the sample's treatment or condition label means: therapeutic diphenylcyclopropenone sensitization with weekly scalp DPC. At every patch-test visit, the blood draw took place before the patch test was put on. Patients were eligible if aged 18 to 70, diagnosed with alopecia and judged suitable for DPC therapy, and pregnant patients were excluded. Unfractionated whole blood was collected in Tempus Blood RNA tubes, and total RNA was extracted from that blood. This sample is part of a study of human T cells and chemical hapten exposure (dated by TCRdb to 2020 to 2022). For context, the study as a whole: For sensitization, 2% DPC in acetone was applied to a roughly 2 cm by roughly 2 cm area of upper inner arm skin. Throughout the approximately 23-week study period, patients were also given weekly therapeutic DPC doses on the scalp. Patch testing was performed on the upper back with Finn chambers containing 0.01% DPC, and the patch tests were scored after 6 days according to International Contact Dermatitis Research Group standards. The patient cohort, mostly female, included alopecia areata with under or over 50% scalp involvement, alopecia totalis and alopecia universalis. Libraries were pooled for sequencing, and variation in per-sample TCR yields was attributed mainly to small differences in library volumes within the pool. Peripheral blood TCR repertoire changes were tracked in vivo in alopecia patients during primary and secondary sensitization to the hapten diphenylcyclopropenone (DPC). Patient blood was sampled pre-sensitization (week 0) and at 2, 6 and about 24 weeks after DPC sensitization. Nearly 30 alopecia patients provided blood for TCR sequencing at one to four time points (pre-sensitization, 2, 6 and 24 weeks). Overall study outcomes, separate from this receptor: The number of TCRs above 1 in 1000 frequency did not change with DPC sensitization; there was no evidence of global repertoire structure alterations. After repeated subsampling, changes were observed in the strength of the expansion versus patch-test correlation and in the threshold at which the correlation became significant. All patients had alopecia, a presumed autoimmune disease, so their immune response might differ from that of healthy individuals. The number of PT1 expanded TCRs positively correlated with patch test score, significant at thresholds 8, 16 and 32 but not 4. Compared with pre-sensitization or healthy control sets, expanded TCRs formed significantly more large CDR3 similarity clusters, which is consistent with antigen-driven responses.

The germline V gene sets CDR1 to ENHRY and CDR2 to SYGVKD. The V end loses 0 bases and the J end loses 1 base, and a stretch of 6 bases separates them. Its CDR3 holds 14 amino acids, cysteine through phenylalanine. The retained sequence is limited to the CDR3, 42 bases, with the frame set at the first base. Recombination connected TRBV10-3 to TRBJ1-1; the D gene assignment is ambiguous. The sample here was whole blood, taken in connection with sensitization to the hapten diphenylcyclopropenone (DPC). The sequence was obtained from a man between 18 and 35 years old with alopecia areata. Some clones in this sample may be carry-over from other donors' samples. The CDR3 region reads CAISESIRNTEAFF. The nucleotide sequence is TGTGCCATCAGTGAGTCAATCCGGAACACTGAAGCTTTCTTT.